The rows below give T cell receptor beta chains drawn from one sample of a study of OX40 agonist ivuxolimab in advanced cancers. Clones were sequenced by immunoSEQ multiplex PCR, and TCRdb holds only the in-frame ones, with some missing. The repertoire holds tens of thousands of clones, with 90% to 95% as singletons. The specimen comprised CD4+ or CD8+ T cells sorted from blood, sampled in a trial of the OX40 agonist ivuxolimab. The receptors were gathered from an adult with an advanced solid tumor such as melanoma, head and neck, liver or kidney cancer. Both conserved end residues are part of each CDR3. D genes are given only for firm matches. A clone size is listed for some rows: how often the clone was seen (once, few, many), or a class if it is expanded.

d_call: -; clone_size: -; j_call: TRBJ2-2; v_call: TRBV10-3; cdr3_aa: CAINPGGTGELFF; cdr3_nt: TGTGCCATCAATCCAGGGGGGACCGGGGAGCTGTTTTTT
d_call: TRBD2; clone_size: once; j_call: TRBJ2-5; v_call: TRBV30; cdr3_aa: CAWSVLAQETQYF; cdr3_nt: TGTGCCTGGAGTGTACTAGCGCAAGAGACCCAGTACTTC
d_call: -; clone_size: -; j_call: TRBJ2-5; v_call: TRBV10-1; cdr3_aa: CASSQGPTYQETQYF; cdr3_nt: TGCGCCAGCTCTCAAGGCCCGACGTACCAAGAGACCCAGTACTTC
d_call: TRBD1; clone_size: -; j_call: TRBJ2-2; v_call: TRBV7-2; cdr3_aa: CASSSQGATGELFF; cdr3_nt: TGTGCCAGCAGCTCCCAGGGGGCAACCGGGGAGCTGTTTTTT
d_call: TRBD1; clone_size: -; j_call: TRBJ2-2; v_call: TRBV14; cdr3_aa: CASSRTGNINTGELFF; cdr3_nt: TGTGCCAGCAGTAGGACAGGGAATATAAACACCGGGGAGCTGTTTTTT
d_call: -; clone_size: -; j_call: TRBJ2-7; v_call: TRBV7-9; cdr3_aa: CASSSSGLTYEQYF; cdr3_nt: TGTGCCAGCAGCTCCTCAGGGTTAACCTACGAGCAGTACTTC
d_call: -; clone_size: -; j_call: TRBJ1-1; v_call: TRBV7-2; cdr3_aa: CASSQDRNTEAFF; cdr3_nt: TGTGCCAGCAGCCAGGACAGGAACACTGAAGCTTTCTTT
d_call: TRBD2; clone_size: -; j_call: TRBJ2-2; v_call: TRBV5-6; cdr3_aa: CASTWGAGGPGELFF; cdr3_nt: TGTGCCAGCACTTGGGGTGCGGGAGGGCCCGGGGAGCTGTTTTTT
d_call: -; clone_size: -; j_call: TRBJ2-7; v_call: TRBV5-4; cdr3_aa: CASSLDLTVGYEQYF; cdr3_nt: TGTGCCAGCAGCTTGGACCTTACAGTGGGCTACGAGCAGTACTTC
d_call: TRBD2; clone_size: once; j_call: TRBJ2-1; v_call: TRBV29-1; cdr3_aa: CSVAGLAGGSSYNEQFF; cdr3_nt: TGCAGCGTTGCTGGGCTAGCGGGAGGTTCCTCCTACAATGAGCAGTTCTTC
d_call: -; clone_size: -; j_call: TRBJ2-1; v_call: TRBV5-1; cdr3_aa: CASSFTAAGYNEQFF; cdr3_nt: TGCGCCAGCAGCTTTACTGCGGCGGGCTACAATGAGCAGTTCTTC
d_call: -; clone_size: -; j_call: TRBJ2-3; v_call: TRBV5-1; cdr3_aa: CASSSQGGGGTDTQYF; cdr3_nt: TGCGCCAGCAGCTCCCAAGGGGGAGGGGGAACAGATACGCAGTATTTT
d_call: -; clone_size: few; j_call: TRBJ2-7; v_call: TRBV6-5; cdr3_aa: CASSYRGQSYEQYF; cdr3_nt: TGTGCCAGCAGCTACCGGGGGCAGTCCTACGAGCAGTACTTC
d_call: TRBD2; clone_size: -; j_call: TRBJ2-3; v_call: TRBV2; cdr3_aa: CASKASGTDTQYF; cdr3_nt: TGTGCCAGCAAGGCTAGCGGCACGGATACGCAGTATTTT
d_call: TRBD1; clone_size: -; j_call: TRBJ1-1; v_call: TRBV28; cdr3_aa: CASSSNPGQGGTEAFF; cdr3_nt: TGTGCCAGCAGTTCCAATCCGGGACAGGGAGGGACTGAAGCTTTCTTT
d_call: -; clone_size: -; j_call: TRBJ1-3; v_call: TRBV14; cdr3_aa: CASFGRSGNTIYF; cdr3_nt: TGTGCCAGCTTCGGGAGGTCTGGAAACACCATATATTTT
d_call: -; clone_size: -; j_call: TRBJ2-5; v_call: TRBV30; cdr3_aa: CAWSVQRETQYF; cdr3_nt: TGTGCCTGGAGTGTACAAAGGGAGACCCAGTACTTC
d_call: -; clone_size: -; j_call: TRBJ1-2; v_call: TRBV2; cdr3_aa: CASSEGSSLGYTF; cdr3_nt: TGTGCCAGCAGTGAAGGGTCCAGTTTGGGCTACACCTTC
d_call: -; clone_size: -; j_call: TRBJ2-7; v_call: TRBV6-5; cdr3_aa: CATSRGQVSYEQYF; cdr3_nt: TGTGCCACCTCCCGGGGGCAGGTATCCTACGAGCAGTACTTC
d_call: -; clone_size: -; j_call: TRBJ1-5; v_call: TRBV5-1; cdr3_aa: CASSLAPGQGQPQHF; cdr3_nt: TGCGCCAGCAGCTTGGCTCCAGGCCAGGGCCAGCCCCAGCATTTT
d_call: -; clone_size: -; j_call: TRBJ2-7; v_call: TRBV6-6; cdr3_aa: CASSRGRTGFEQYF; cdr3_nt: TGTGCCAGCAGTCGGGGACGCACCGGCTTCGAGCAGTACTTC
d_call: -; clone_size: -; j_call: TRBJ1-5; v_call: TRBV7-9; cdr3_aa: CASSLGNSNQPQHF; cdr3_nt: TGTGCCAGCAGCTTAGGCAATAGCAATCAGCCCCAGCATTTT
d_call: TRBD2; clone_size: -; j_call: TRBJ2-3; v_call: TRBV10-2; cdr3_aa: CAANPGLAETSTDTQYF; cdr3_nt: TGCGCCGCAAACCCCGGACTAGCGGAGACTAGCACAGATACGCAGTATTTT
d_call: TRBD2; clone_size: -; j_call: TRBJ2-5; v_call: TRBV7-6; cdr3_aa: CASSLAAGQETQYF; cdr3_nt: TGTGCCAGCAGCTTAGCAGCGGGACAAGAGACCCAGTACTTC
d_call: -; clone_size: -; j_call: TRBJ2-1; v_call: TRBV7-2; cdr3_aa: CASSLEGLVYNEQFF; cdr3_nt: TGTGCCAGCAGCTTAGAAGGACTGGTATACAATGAGCAGTTCTTC
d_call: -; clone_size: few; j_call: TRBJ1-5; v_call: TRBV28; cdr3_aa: CAMSPGVRQPQHF; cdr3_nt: TGTGCCATGTCTCCAGGGGTCAGGCAGCCCCAGCATTTT
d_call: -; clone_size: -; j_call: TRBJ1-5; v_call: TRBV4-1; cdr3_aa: CASSQEDGVGGQPQHF; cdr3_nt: TGCGCCAGCAGCCAAGAAGACGGGGTGGGGGGTCAGCCCCAGCATTTT
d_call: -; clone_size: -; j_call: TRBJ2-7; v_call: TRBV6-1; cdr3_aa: CASSDRDNSYEQYF; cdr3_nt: TGTGCCAGCAGTGACCGGGACAACTCCTACGAGCAGTACTTC
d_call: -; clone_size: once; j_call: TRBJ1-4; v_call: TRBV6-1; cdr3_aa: CASRNTASGEKLFF; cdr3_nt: TGTGCCAGCAGAAATACAGCCAGCGGGGAAAAACTGTTTTTT
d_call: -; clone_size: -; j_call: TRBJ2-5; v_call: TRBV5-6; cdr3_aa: CASSTPPGEQYF; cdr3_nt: TGTGCCAGCAGCACCCCCCCCGGGGAGCAGTACTTC
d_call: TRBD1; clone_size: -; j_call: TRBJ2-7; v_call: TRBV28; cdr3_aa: CASSSGTAYSYEQYF; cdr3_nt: TGTGCCAGCAGTTCGGGGACAGCCTACTCCTACGAGCAGTACTTC
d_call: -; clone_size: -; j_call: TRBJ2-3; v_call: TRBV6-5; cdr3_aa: CASSYSRGTDTQYF; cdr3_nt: TGTGCCAGCAGTTACAGCCGGGGCACAGATACGCAGTATTTT
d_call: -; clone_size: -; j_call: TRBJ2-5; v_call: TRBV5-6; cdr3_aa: CASGSRGSRETQYF; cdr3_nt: TGTGCCAGCGGCTCTAGGGGTAGTAGGGAGACCCAGTACTTC
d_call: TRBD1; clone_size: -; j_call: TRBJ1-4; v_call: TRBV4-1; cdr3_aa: CASSRGRGEKLFF; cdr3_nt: TGCGCCAGCAGCAGGGGGCGAGGTGAAAAACTGTTTTTT
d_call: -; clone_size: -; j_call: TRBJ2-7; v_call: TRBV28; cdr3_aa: CASSLAPTAYEQYF; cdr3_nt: TGTGCCAGCAGTTTAGCTCCGACAGCCTACGAGCAGTACTTC
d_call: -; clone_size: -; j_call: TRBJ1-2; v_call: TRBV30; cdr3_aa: CAWRGPGAHGYTF; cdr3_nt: TGTGCCTGGAGGGGGCCGGGCGCTCATGGCTACACCTTC
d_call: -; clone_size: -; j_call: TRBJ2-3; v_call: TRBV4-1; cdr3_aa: CASSLYRDLSTDTQYF; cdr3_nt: TGCGCCAGCAGCCTTTACCGGGACCTAAGCACAGATACGCAGTATTTT
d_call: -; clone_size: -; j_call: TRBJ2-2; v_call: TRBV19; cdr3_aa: CASSQYTGELFF; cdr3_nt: TGTGCCAGTAGTCAATACACCGGGGAGCTGTTTTTT
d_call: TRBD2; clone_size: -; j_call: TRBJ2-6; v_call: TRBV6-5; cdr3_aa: CASSREGRGANVLTF; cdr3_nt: TGTGCCAGCAGTCGGGAGGGGAGGGGGGCCAACGTCCTGACTTTC
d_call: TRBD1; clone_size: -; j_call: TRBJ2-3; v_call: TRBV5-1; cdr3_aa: CASSWTGVSTDTQYF; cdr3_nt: TGCGCCAGCAGCTGGACAGGGGTGTCCACAGATACGCAGTATTTT
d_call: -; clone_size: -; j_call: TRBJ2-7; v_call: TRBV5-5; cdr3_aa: CASSLADQGGGYEQYF; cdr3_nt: TGTGCCAGCAGCTTGGCAGACCAGGGGGGCGGGTACGAGCAGTACTTC
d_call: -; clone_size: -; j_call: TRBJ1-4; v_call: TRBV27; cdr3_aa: CASSLYPEGYEKLFF; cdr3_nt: TGTGCCAGCAGTTTATATCCCGAGGGTTATGAAAAACTGTTTTTT
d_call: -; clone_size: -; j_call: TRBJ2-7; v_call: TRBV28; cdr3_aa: CASSSSVISYEQYF; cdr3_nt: TGTGCCAGCAGTTCCTCGGTGATTTCCTACGAGCAGTACTTC
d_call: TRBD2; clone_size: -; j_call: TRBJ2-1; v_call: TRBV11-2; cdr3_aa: CASLSLAASYNEQFF; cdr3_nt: TGTGCCAGTCTGTCCCTAGCGGCCTCCTACAATGAGCAGTTCTTC
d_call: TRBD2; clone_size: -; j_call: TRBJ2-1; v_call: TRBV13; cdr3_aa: CASSRASGSYNEQFF; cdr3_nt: TGTGCCAGCAGCCGCGCTAGCGGCTCCTACAATGAGCAGTTCTTC
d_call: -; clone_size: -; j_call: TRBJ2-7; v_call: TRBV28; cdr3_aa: CASSFPNIGLEQYF; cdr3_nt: TGTGCCAGCAGTTTCCCCAACATAGGTCTCGAGCAGTACTTC
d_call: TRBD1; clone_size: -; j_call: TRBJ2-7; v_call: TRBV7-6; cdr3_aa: CASSLYRGWEQYF; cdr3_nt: TGTGCCAGCAGCTTATACAGGGGATGGGAGCAGTACTTC
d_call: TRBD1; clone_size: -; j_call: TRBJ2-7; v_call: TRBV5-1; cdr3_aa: CASSLGRGISLNEQYF; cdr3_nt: TGCGCCAGCAGCTTGGGCAGGGGGATCTCTCTGAACGAGCAGTACTTC
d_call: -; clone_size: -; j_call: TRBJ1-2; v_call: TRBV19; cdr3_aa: CASSPPQGSYTF; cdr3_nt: TGTGCCAGTAGCCCCCCCCAGGGGAGCTACACCTTC
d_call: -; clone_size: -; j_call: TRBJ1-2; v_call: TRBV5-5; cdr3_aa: CASSLAWADNYGYTF; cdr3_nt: TGTGCCAGCAGCTTGGCCTGGGCGGATAACTATGGCTACACCTTC
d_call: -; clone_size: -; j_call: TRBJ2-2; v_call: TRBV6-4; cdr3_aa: CASSRVANTGELFF; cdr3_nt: TGTGCCAGCAGTCGGGTTGCGAACACCGGGGAGCTGTTTTTT
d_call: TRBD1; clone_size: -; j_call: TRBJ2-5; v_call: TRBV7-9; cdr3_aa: CASSLATGAQYF; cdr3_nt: TGTGCCAGCAGCTTGGCGACAGGGGCCCAGTACTTC
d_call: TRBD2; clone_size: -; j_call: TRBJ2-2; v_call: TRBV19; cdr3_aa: CASSIGLAGRGTGELFF; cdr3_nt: TGTGCCAGTAGTATAGGGCTGGCAGGGAGGGGCACCGGGGAGCTGTTTTTT
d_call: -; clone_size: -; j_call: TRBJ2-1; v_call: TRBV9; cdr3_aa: CASTWGAGDEQFF; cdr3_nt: TGTGCCAGCACCTGGGGAGCTGGGGATGAGCAGTTCTTC
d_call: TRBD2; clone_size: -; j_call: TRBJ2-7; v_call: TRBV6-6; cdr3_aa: CASSHGLAEYEQYF; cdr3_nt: TGTGCCAGCAGTCACGGACTAGCGGAGTACGAGCAGTACTTC
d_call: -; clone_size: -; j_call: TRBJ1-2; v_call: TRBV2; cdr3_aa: CASSLYGYTF; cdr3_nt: TGTGCCAGCAGTCTCTATGGCTACACCTTC
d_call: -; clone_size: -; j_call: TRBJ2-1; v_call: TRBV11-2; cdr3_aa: CASSLVAGTHNEQFF; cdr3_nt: TGTGCCAGCAGCTTAGTTGCGGGTACCCACAATGAGCAGTTCTTC
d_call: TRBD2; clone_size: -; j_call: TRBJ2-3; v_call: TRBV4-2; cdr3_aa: CASSQVSGKTDTQYF; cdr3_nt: TGTGCCAGCAGCCAAGTTAGCGGGAAGACAGATACGCAGTATTTT